This TCR beta chain came from a study of T cell repertoires in cytomegalovirus infection. Turning to the study itself: Both CMV infection and a matching HLA type were indicated by public TCR beta signatures. Study results and limitations: Summed frequency of public TCR beta families distinguished CMV carriers with the relevant HLA. Within the response measured ex vivo, HLA-C-restricted CMV-specific TCR beta clonotypes were dominant.

TCRdb re-called the reads with MiXCR, one entry per CDR3 protein. The sample comprises approximately 160,000 distinct CDR3 sequences, about 15% of which are singletons, and roughly a sixth rests with the top ten. Comment on this clonotype: Antigen specificity is unknown.

CDR3 length: 14 amino acids. Trimming removed 5 bases from V and 5 bases from J, with 15 bases in between. The germline gives CDR1 SEHNR, CDR2 FQNEAQ (reference sequence). Sequencing was done on a sample of CD8+ T cells from PBMCs. V gene TRBV7-9 combines with J gene TRBJ2-5, with D maybe TRBD2 (5 bases). This TCR came from a human donor in good health (CMV status not recorded). Some clones in this sample may be carry-over from other donors' samples. The CDR3 spells CASSDYSGGETQYF. The CDR3 nucleotides are TGTGCCAGCAGCGACTACTCAGGAGGCGAGACCCAGTACTTC.